These 17 T cell receptor beta chains originate from one sample sequenced in a study of T cells expressing NK-cell markers. TCRdb reprocessed the 5' RACE reads and stores each CDR3 protein as one record, lacking DNA. The sample yields roughly 430,000 distinct CDR3 sequences, of which the top ten take up less than 7.5%. Material: blood T cells: a sorted CD56 or NKG2C T cell subset, CD4+ or CD8+ T cells, or bulk PBMC T cells (not recorded which). All receptors come from a woman aged 18-70 years in good health.

The chain has TRBV20-1 and TRBJ2-1; TCRdb's D gene call, TRBD2, goes unchecked for lack of DNA. Germline V lookup: CDR1 DFQATT, CDR2 SNEGSKA (reference sequence). This CDR3 comprises 15 residues. The CDR3 sequence is CSAISGRDPYNEQFF.

This rearrangement joins TRBV5-4 to TRBJ2-3. Germline values: CDR1 SGHNT, CDR2 YYREEE (reference sequence). The CDR3 runs to 13 residues. The CDR3 loop reads CASRRTVTDTQYF.

The chain is built from TRBV20-1 and TRBJ1-5; TCRdb reports TRBD1, a call that lacks DNA to check it against. Per the germline V gene, CDR1 is DFQATT and CDR2 is SNEGSKA (reference sequence). This CDR3 is built from 14 residues. The CDR3 region is CSARDAQSNQPQHF.

The V and J genes are TRBV29-1 and TRBJ2-1; TCRdb indicates TRBD1, and absent DNA this call remains unverified. The germline CDR1 and CDR2 sequences are SQVTM and ANQGSEA. CDR3 length: 12 amino acids. The CDR3: CSGTGQTNEQFF.

J is TRBJ2-1 and V is TRBV7-8; TCRdb returns TRBD1, unconfirmable since there is no DNA. The CDR3 covers 16 residues. Germline assignment: CDR1 SGHVS and CDR2 FQNEAQ. CDR3 region: CASSGRGGGSYNEQFF.

V gene TRBV7-7 combines with J gene TRBJ2-6; TCRdb's D gene call, TRBD1, goes unchecked for lack of DNA. This CDR3 is 17 amino acids long. CDR1 is SSHAT and CDR2 is FNYEAQ in the germline V gene (reference sequence). CDR3: CASSPVGAGAGANVLTF.

This chain connects TRBV19 to TRBJ1-2. Germline values: CDR1 LNHDA, CDR2 SQIVND (reference sequence). The CDR3 totals 12 residues. The CDR3 loop reads CASSPLRYGYTF.

The rearrangement joins TRBV5-1 to TRBJ1-1; the TCRdb call, TRBD1, lacks DNA for checking. The CDR3 is made up of 16 amino acids. CDR1 and CDR2 (germline): SGHRS, YFSETQ. CDR3 sequence: CASSSPYRGMNTEAFF.

The chain carries TRBV6-5 and TRBJ2-3; TCRdb returns TRBD1, unconfirmable since there is no DNA. This CDR3 is 16 amino acids long. Germline-derived CDR1 and CDR2 are MNHEY and SVGAGI. CDR3 amino acids: CASSYSFGTNTDTQYF.

The chain joins TRBV4-3 to TRBJ2-3; as DNA is missing, the TRBD2 call by TCRdb cannot be tested. Germline V gene lookup returns CDR1 LGHNA and CDR2 YSLEER. CDR3 length equals 16 residues. The CDR3 spells CASSQGLAGGSDTQYF.

The chain recombines TRBV10-3 with TRBJ2-7; TCRdb outputs TRBD1, but without DNA this stays unchecked. The CDR3 loop spans 14 amino acids. Germline V gene lookup returns CDR1 ENHRY and CDR2 SYGVKD. The CDR3 protein is CAINRDRGQYEQYF.

CDR3 region: CASSVMTSGSRGGANVLTF. V usage is TRBV9 and J usage is TRBJ2-6; TCRdb proposes TRBD2, but this gene call is untestable without DNA. From germline, CDR1 is SGDLS and CDR2 YYNGEE. This CDR3 is 19 amino acids long. Full variable domain (outside the CDR3, taken from reference TRBV9 and TRBJ2-6): DSGVTQTPKHLITATGQRVTLRCSPRSGDLSVYWYQQSLDQGLQFLIQYYNGEERAKGNILERFSAQQFPDLHSELNLSSLELGDSALYFCASSVMTSGSRGGANVLTFGAGSRLTVL.

The chain recombines TRBV5-4 with TRBJ2-1; TCRdb designates TRBD2, a call that cannot be tested without DNA. CDR1 and CDR2 from the germline V gene are SGHNT and YYREEE (reference sequence). This CDR3 comprises 14 residues. CDR3 in amino acids: CASQRWEMRNEQFF. Using reference TRBV5-4 and TRBJ2-1 for the parts outside the CDR3, the full variable domain is ETGVTQSPTHLIKTRGQQVTLRCSSQSGHNTVSWYQQALGQGPQFIFQYYREEENGRGNFPPRFSGLQFPNYSSELNVNALELDDSALYLCASQRWEMRNEQFFGPGTRLTVL.

The CDR3: CASSFLRVGPLTYEQYF. This sequence joins TRBV28 and TRBJ2-7; without DNA, the TCRdb call of TRBD1 cannot be checked. Germline V CDR1 and CDR2: MDHEN, SYDVKM. CDR3 length: 17 amino acids.

This chain uses TRBV24-1 with TRBJ2-1; TCRdb's D call, TRBD2, is unchecked because there is no DNA. The CDR3 has 16 amino acids. Germline loops: CDR1 KGHDR, CDR2 SFDVKD. The CDR3 loop is CATSGAGTSDYNEQFF.

This rearrangement joins TRBV25-1 to TRBJ1-5; TCRdb's assignment of TRBD1 cannot be checked, as there is no DNA. The CDR3 length is 17 residues. Germline CDR1 is MGHDK and CDR2 is SYGVNS. The CDR3 spells CASGSVTRGTSNQPQHF.

CDR3: CASSQDEQFNEQFF. The chain carries TRBV4-3 and TRBJ2-1. The CDR3 length is 14 residues. CDR1 and CDR2 (germline): LGHNA, YSLEER.